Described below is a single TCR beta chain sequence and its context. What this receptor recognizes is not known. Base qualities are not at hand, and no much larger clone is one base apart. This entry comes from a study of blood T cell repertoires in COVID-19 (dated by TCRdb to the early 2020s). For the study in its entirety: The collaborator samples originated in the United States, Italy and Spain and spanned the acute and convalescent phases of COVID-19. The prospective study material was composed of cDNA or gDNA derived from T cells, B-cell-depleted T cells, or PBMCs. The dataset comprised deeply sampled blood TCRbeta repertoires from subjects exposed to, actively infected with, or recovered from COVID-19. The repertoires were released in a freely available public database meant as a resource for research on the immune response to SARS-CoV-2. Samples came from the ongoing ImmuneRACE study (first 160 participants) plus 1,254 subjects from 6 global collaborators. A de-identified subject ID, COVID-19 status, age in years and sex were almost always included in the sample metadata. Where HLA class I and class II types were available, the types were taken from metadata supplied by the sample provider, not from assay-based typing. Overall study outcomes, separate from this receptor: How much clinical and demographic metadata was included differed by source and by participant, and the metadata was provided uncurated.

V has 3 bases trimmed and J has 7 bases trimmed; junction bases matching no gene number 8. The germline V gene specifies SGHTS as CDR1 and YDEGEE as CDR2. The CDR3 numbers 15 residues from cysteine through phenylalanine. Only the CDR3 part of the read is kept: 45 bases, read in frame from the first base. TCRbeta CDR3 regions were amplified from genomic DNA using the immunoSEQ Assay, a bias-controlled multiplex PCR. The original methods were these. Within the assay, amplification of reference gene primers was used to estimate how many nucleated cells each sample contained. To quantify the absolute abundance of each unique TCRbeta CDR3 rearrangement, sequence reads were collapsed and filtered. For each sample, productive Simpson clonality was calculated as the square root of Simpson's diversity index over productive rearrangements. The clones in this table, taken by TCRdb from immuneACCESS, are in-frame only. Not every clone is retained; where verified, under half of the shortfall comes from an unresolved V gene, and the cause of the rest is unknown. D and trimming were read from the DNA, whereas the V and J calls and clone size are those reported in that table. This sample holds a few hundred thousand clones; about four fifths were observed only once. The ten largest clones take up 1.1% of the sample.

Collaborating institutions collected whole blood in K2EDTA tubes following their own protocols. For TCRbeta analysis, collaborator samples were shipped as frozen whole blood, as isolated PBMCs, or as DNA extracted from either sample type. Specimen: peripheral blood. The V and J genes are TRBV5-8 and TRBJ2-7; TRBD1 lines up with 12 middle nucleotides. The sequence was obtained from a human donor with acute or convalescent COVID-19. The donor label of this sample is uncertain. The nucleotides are TGTGCCAGCAGCTCCGGGACAGGGGGCTCTAAGGAGCAGTACTTC. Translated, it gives CASSSGTGGSKEQYF.